Sequencing of this T cell receptor beta chain was carried out in a study of beta chain features in type 1 diabetes. Overall study findings and caveats: Lower insertion and higher deletion counts appeared at VDJ junctions in type 1 diabetes patients.

This clone was detected only a few times. Its antigen is not known. Sorting that relied on CD45RO/CCR7/CD25/CD127/CD95/CD27 yielded CD4+ naive, central memory, regulatory and stem cell-like memory cells. All sorted populations exceeded 95% purity. Expressed TCRB transcripts were sequenced because the entire RNA isolate underwent reverse transcription. Clones were sequenced by immunoSEQ multiplex PCR, and TCRdb holds only the in-frame ones, with some missing. This sample has about 290,000 clones, with under 8.5% found just once. V shed 6 bases and J shed 6 bases, with 12 bases lying between them. The CDR3 extends over 13 amino acids. CDR1 and CDR2 from the germline V gene are MNHEY and SVGAGI.

The source of this sequence is a woman aged 18-30 years in good health. This sequence joins TRBV6-5 and TRBJ1-5, with D tentatively TRBD1 (5 bases). Sequencing was done on a sample of central memory CD4+ T cells from blood. CDR3 sequence (DNA): TGTGCCAGCAGACTGACAAGGGGTCAGCCCCAGCATTTT. It is translated as CASRLTRGQPQHF.